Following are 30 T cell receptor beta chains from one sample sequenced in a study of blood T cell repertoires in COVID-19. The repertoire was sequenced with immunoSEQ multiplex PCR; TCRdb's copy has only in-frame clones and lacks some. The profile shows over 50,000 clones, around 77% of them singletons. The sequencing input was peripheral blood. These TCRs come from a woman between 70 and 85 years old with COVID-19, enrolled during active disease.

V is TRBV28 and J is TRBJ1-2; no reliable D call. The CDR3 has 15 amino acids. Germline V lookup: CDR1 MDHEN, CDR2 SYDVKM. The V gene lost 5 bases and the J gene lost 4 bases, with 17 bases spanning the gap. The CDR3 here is CASSPPGRSFYGYTF. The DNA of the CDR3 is TGTGCCAGCAGTCCTCCCGGGAGAAGTTTCTATGGCTACACCTTC.

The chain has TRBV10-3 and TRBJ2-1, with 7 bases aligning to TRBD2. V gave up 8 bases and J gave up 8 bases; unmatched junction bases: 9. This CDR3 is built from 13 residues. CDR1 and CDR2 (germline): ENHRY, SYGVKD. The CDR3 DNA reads TGTGCCATCGGTCGAGAGCGGGACTATGAGCAGTTCTTC. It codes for CAIGRERDYEQFF.

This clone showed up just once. The CDR3 loop reads CASSPSGQMNTEAFF. The CDR3 DNA follows: TGTGCCAGCAGCCCTTCTGGGCAGATGAACACTGAAGCTTTCTTT. The V call is TRBV28, the J call TRBJ1-1; D ambiguous. This CDR3 has 15 residues. Trimming shortened V by 6 bases and J by 0 bases, and 14 bases separated the two germline ends. Germline CDR1 reads MDHEN; CDR2 reads SYDVKM. Supplemented by reference TRBV28 and TRBJ1-1, the full variable domain reads DVKVTQSSRYLVKRTGEKVFLECVQDMDHENMFWYRQDPGLGLRLIYFSYDVKMKEKGDIPEGYSVSREKKERFSLILESASTNQTSMYLCASSPSGQMNTEAFFGQGTRLTVV.

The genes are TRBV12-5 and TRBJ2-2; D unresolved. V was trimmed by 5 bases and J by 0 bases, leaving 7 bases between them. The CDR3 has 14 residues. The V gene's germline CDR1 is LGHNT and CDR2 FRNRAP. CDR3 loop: CASGRSPNTGELFF. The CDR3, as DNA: TGTGCTAGTGGTCGTAGCCCGAACACCGGGGAGCTGTTTTTT.

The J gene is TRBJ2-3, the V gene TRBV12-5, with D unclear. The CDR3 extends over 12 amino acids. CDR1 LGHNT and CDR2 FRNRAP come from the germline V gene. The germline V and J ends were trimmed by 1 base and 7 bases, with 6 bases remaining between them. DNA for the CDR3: TGTGCTAGTGGTTTGGACGGTAATACGCAGTATTTT. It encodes CASGLDGNTQYF. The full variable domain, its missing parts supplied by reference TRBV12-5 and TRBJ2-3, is DARVTQTPRHKVTEMGQEVTMRCQPILGHNTVFWYRQTMMQGLELLAYFRNRAPLDDSGMPKDRFSAEMPDATLATLKIQPSEPRDSAVYFCASGLDGNTQYFGPGTRLTVL.

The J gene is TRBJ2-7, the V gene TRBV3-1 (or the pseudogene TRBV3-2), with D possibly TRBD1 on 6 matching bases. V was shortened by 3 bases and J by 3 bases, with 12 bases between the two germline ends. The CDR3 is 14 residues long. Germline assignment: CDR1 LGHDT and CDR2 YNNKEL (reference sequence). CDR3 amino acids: CASSQWPDSYEQYF. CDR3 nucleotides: TGTGCCAGCAGCCAGTGGCCGGACAGCTACGAGCAGTACTTC.

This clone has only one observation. In DNA form, the CDR3 reads TGTGCCAGTAGGACTAGCGGGACCAAAAACATTCAGTACTTC. It yields the protein CASRTSGTKNIQYF. The V gene is TRBV19, the J gene TRBJ2-4, with TRBD2 matching over 11 bases. The CDR3 length is 14 residues. V was pared by 6 bases and J by 2 bases, with 0 bases of the junction left unmatched. CDR1 and CDR2 from the germline V gene are LNHDA and SQIVND (reference sequence).

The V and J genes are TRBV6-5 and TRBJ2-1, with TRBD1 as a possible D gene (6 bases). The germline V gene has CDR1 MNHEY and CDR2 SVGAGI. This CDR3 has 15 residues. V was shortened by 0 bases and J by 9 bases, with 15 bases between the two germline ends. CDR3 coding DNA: TGTGCCAGCAGTTACTCGTGGGGGCAGGACAGTGAGCAGTTCTTC. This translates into CASSYSWGQDSEQFF.

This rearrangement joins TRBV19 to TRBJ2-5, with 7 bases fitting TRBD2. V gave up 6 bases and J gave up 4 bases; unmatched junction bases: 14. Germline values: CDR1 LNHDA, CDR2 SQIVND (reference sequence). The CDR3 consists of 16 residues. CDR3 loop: CASSLGGAGEGETQYF. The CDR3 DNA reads TGTGCCAGTAGCTTAGGTGGGGCGGGAGAGGGAGAGACCCAGTACTTC.

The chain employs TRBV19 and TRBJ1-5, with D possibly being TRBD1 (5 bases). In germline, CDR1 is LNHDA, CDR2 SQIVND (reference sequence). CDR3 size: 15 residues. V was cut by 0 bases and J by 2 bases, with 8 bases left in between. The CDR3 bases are TGTGCCAGTAGTATAGAGGGGGGGGGCAATCAGCCCCAGCATTTT. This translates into CASSIEGGGNQPQHF.

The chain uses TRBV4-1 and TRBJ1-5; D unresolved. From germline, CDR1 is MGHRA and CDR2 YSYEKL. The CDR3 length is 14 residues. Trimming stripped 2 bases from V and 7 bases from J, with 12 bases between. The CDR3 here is CASSQISVLQPQHF. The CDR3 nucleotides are TGCGCCAGCAGCCAAATCAGTGTGTTGCAGCCCCAGCATTTT.

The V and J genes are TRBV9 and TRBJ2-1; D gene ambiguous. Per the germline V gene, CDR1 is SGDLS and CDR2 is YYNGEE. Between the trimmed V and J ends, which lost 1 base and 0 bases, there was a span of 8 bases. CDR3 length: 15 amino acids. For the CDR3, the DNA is TGTGCCAGCAGCGTAAGCGCCAGCTCCTACAATGAGCAGTTCTTC. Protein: CASSVSASSYNEQFF. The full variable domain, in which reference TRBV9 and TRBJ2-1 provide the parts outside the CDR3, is DSGVTQTPKHLITATGQRVTLRCSPRSGDLSVYWYQQSLDQGLQFLIQYYNGEERAKGNILERFSAQQFPDLHSELNLSSLELGDSALYFCASSVSASSYNEQFFGPGTRLTVL.

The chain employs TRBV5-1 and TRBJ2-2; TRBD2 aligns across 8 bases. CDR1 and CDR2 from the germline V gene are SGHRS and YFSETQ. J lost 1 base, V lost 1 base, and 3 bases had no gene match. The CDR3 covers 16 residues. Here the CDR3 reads CASSLLAGMNTGELFF. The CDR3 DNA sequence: TGCGCCAGCAGCTTGTTAGCGGGGATGAACACCGGGGAGCTGTTTTTT.

As DNA, the CDR3 is TGTGCCAGTAGTATAGGACAGGGAAAGGTCCAGCCCCAGCATTTT. Amino acid sequence: CASSIGQGKVQPQHF. This chain joins TRBV19 and TRBJ1-5, with 7 bases identical to TRBD1. The CDR3 length is 15 residues. V gave up 1 base and J gave up 7 bases; unmatched junction bases: 7. The germline V gene has CDR1 LNHDA and CDR2 SQIVND (reference sequence). The whole variable domain, filled in from reference TRBV19 and TRBJ1-5, reads DGGITQSPKYLFRKEGQNVTLSCEQNLNHDAMYWYRQDPGQGLRLIYYSQIVNDFQKGDIAEGYSVSREKKESFPLTVTSAQKNPTAFYLCASSIGQGKVQPQHFGDGTRLSIL.

CDR3 region: CASSLYRGMNTEAFF. In DNA, the CDR3 is TGCGCCAGCAGCTTGTACCGGGGGATGAACACTGAAGCTTTCTTT. The chain employs TRBV5-1 and TRBJ1-1; weak D call: TRBD1 (5 bases). Germline CDR1 reads SGHRS; CDR2 reads YFSETQ. The CDR3 contains 15 residues. V was shortened by 1 base and J by 0 bases, with 10 bases between the two germline ends.

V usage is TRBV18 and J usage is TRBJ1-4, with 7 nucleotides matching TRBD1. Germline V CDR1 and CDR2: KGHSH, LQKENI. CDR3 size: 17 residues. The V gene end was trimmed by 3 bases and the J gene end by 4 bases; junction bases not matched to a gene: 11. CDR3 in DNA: TGTGCCAGCTCACCGCAACATTCCGGGACAGTTAATGAAAAACTGTTTTTT. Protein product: CASSPQHSGTVNEKLFF.

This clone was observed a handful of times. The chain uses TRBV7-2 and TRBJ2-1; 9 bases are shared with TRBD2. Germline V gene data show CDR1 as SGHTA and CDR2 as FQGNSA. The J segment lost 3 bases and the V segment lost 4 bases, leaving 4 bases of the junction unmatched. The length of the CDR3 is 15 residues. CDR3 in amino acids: CASSYTSGFYNEQFF. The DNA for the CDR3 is TGTGCCAGCAGCTATACTAGCGGGTTCTACAATGAGCAGTTCTTC.

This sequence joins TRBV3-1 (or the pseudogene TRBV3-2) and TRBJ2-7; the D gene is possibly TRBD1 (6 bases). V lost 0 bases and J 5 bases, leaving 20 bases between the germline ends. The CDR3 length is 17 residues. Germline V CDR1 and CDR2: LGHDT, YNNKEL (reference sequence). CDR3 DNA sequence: TGTGCCAGCAGCCAAGAAGGGTATAGGGGGAATAGGCACGAGCAGTACTTC. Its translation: CASSQEGYRGNRHEQYF.

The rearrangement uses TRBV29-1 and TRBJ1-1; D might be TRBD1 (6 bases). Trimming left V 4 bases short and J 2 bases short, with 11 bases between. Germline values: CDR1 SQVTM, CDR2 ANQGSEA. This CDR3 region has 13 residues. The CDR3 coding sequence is TGCAGCGTTGGGCTGGGGGCAAACACTGAAGCTTTCTTT. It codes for CSVGLGANTEAFF.

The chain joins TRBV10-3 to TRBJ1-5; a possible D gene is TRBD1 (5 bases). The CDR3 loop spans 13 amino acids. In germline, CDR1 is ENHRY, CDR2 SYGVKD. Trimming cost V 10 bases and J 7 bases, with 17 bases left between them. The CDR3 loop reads CATNPQGEQPQHF. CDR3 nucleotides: TGTGCCACCAACCCTCAGGGTGAACAGCCCCAGCATTTT.

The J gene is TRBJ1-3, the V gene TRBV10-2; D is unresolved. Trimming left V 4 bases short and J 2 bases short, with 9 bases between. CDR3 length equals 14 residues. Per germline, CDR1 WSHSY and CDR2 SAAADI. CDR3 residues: CASSVGEPGNTIYF. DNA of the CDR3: TGCGCCAGCAGTGTTGGAGAACCTGGAAACACCATATATTTT.

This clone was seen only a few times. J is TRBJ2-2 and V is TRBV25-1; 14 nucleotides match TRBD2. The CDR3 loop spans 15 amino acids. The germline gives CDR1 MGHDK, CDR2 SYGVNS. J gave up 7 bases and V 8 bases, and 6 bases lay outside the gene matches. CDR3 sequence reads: CASETSGRAFGELFF. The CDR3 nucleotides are TGTGCCAGCGAGACTAGCGGGAGGGCCTTCGGGGAGCTGTTTTTT.

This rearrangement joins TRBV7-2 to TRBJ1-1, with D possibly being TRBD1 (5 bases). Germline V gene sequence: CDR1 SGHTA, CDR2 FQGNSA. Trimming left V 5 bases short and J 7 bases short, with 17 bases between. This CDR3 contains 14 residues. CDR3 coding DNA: TGTGCCAGCAGCAGGGGTGGGGTGTCGGGTGAAGCTTTCTTT. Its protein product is CASSRGGVSGEAFF.

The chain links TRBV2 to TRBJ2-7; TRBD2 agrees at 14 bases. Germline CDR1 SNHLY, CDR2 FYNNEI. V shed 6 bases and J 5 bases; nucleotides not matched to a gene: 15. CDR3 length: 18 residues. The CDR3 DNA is TGTGCCAGCAGCGATCCCGGGACTAGCGGGGGCCCAAGGGACGAGCAGTACTTC. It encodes CASSDPGTSGGPRDEQYF.

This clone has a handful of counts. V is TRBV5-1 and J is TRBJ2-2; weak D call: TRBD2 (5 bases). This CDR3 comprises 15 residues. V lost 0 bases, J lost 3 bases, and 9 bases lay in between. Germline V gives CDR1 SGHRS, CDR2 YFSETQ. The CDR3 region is CASSLGRRDTGELFF. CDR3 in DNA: TGCGCCAGCAGCTTGGGACGGCGGGACACCGGGGAGCTGTTTTTT.

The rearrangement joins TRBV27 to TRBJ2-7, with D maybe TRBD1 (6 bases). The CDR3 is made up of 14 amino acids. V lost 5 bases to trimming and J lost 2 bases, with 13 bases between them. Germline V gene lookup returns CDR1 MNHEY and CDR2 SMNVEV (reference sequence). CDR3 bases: TGTGCCAGCAGTACCCGGGACAAACCCTACGAGCAGTACTTC. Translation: CASSTRDKPYEQYF.

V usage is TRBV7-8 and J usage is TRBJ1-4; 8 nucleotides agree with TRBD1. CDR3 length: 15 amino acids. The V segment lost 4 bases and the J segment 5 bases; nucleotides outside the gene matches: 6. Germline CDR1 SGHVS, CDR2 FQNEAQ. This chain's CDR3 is CASSSRQGWNEKLFF. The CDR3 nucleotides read TGTGCCAGCAGCTCCCGACAGGGGTGGAATGAAAAACTGTTTTTT.

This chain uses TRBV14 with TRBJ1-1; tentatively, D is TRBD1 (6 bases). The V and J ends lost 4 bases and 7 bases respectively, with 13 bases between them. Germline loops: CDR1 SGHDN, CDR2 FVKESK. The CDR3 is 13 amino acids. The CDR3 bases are TGTGCCAGCAGCCCGGCGAGGGGGGGTGAAGCTTTCTTT. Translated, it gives CASSPARGGEAFF.

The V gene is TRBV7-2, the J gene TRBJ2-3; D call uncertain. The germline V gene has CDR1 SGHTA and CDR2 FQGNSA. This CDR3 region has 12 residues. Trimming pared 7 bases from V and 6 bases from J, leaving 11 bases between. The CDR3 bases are TGTGCCAGCACTTCGACTCTCGATACGCAGTATTTT. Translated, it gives CASTSTLDTQYF. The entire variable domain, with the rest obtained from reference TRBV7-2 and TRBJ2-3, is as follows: GAGVSQSPSNKVTEKGKDVELRCDPISGHTALYWYRQSLGQGLEFLIYFQGNSAPDKSGLPSDRFSAERTGGSVSTLTIQRTQQEDSAVYLCASTSTLDTQYFGPGTRLTVL.

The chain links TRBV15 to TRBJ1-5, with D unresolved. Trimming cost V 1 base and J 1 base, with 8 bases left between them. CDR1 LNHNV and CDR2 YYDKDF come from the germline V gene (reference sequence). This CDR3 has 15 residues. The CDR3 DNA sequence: TGTGCCACCAGCAGAGCCGCTAACAGCAATCAGCCCCAGCATTTT. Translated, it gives CATSRAANSNQPQHF.